Described below is a single TCR beta chain sequence and its context. The germline CDR1 and CDR2 sequences are MNHGY and SVAAGI. V lost 5 bases, J lost 0 bases, and 20 bases lay in between. The CDR3 is made up of 17 amino acids. Investigators amplified TCR beta CDR3 regions from RNA transcripts. HTBI-primed first-round RT-PCR preceded second-round multiplex PCR. A single record per CDR3 protein comes from TCRdb applying MiXCR to the multiplex PCR reads. The table lists over a million distinct CDR3 sequences, 36% of them singletons, with around 10% in the top ten. This record belongs to a study of Graves' ophthalmopathy and Graves' hyperthyroidism.

The receptor was derived from an adult man with Graves' hyperthyroidism. Sequencing was carried out using peripheral blood or thyroid tissue (not recorded which). The J gene is TRBJ2-7, the V gene TRBV6-9; D not certain. The CDR3 region has the DNA TGTGCCAGCAGTGCCAGCAGTGAGTATTCGAGCTCCTACGAGCAGTACTTC. Amino acids: CASSASSEYSSSYEQYF.